The clone carrying this TCR beta chain was counted only a few times. Deletions cut 8 bases from V and 1 base from J, with 20 bases between. CDR3 size: 16 residues. CDR1 MDHEN and CDR2 SYDVKM come from the germline V gene. Primed by a sample-barcoded 5' primer and a J-beta primer mix, a second PCR proceeded for about 6 to 11 cycles. TCRdb independently ran MiXCR on the 5' RACE reads; one entry per CDR3 protein. The sample contains approximately 900,000 distinct CDR3 sequences, 25% to 30% of which appear only once. This sample stems from a study of blood T cells in healthy people across ages. These data were also filed under a second study, of T cells of mothers and their children. Per that paper: Extracted RNA, in its entirety, went into cDNA synthesis at about 1.5 ug per 15 ul. With unrelated pairs as the comparison, related mother-child pairs had a slightly higher overlap that was not significant. There was no detection of any persistent microchimeric T cell clones.

The clonotype was recovered from a woman in her thirties or forties in good health. Specimen: blood. J is TRBJ1-2 and V is TRBV28; D ambiguous. The CDR3 DNA reads as TGTGCCAGCGGATTACCCCAGGACTTCGTTAACTATGGCTACACCTTC. Encoded protein: CASGLPQDFVNYGYTF.